This entry concerns a single T cell receptor beta chain. Its antigen is as yet unknown. Nominal health characterized the donors when sampled, though unrecorded immune exposures were likely. Use of 60 Vbeta and 13 Jbeta primers characterized the PCR. Method: immunoSEQ multiplex PCR; TCRdb's copy keeps in-frame clones and lacks some. Here the sample spans about 35,000 clones, 90% being singletons. From germline, CDR1 is GTSNPN and CDR2 SVGIG (reference sequence). CDR3 length: 14 amino acids. These data come from a study of cytomegalovirus exposure and HLA in healthy donors. Overall study results and limits: Across all donors, roughly uniform sequencing depth was an assumption of the presence/absence analyses. Previously analyzed data showed that most TCR beta V segments were productive at a frequency of about 87% or about 30%.

The chain couples TRBV30 to TRBJ2-5; possibly TRBD1 for D (6 bases). The J call may be incorrect, as the DNA end agrees better with TRBJ2-7. Sequenced material: PBMCs. The origin of this receptor is a young woman in good health and CMV-seronegative. The CDR3 region is CAWSVGTKGHEQYF. The CDR3 DNA is TGTGCCTGGAGTGTGGGGACAAAGGGCCACGAGCAGTACTTC.